This T cell receptor beta chain was recorded in a study of human T cells and chemical hapten exposure. Time point of the sample: patch test 3, about 24 weeks after DPC sensitization. Treatment: therapeutic diphenylcyclopropenone sensitization with weekly scalp DPC. TCRdb analysed the RACE reads with MiXCR anew, one entry per CDR3 protein. The sample lists 50,000 to 75,000 distinct CDR3 sequences; approximately 11% were seen once. This sample comprised whole blood, obtained in connection with sensitization to the hapten diphenylcyclopropenone (DPC). The TCR comes from a woman aged 25 to 39 with alopecia areata. Some clones in this sample may be carry-over from other donors' samples.

CDR3 amino acids: CASSYWGQGEKYEQYF. CDR3 nucleotides: TGTGCCAGCAGTTACTGGGGACAGGGAGAAAAATACGAGCAGTACTTC. The chain recombines TRBV6-6 with TRBJ2-7, with 9 positions matching TRBD1. The CDR3 is 16 residues long. From germline, CDR1 is MNHNY and CDR2 SVGAGI (reference sequence). V lost 1 base to trimming and J lost 4 bases; unmatched junction nucleotides: 8.